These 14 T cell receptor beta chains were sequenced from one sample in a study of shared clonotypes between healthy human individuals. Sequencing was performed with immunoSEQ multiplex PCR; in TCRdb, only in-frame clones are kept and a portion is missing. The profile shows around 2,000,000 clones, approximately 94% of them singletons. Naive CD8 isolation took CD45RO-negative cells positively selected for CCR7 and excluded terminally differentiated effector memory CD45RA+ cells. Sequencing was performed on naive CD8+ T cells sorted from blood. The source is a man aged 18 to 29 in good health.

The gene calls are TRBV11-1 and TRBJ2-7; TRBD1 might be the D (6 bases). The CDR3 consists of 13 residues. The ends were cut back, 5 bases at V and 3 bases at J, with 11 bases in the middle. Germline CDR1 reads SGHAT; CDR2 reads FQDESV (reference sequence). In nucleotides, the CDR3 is TGTGCCAGCAGCAGAGGGGGAAACTACGAGCAGTACTTC. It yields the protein CASSRGGNYEQYF.

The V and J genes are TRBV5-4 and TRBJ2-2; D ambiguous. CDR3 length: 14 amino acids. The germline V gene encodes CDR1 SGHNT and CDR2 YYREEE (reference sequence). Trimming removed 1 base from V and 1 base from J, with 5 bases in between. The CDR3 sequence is CASSLYQNTGELFF. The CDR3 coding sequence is TGTGCCAGCAGCTTGTATCAGAACACCGGGGAGCTGTTTTTT.

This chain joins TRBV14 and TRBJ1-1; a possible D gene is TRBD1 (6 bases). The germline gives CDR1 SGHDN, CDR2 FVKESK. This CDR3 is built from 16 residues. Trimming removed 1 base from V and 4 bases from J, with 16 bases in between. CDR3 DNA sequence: TGTGCCAGCAGCCAAGCCCTGGGACAAATCAGCACTGAAGCTTTCTTT. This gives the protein CASSQALGQISTEAFF.

CDR3 nucleotides: TGTGCCAGCAGCTTACAGGGCAATAACGAGCAGTACTTC. Translating it yields CASSLQGNNEQYF. This chain joins TRBV5-6 and TRBJ2-7, with D perhaps TRBD1 (6 bases). CDR1 is SGHDT and CDR2 is YYEEEE in the germline V gene. This CDR3 region has 13 residues. V gave up 2 bases and J gave up 5 bases, with 11 bases separating them.

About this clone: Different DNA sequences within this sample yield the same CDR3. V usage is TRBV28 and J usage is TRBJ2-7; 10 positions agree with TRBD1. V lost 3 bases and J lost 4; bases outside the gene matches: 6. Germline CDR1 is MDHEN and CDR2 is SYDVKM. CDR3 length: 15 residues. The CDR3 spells CASSFPRDRGYEQYF. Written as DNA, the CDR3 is TGTGCCAGCAGTTTCCCCCGGGACAGGGGATACGAGCAGTACTTC.

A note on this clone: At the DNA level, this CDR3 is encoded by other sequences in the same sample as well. CDR3 in amino acids: CASSLATYNEQFF. The CDR3 DNA sequence: TGCGCCAGCAGCTTGGCTACGTACAATGAGCAGTTCTTC. The V and J genes are TRBV5-1 and TRBJ2-1; D unclear. Per germline, CDR1 SGHRS and CDR2 YFSETQ. The CDR3 sequence is 13 residues long. Trimming shortened V by 0 bases and J by 4 bases, and 5 bases separated the two germline ends. The whole variable domain, filled in from reference TRBV5-1 and TRBJ2-1, reads KAGVTQTPRYLIKTRGQQVTLSCSPISGHRSVSWYQQTPGQGLQFLFEYFSETQRNKGNFPGRFSGRQFSNSRSEMNVSTLELGDSALYLCASSLATYNEQFFGPGTRLTVL.

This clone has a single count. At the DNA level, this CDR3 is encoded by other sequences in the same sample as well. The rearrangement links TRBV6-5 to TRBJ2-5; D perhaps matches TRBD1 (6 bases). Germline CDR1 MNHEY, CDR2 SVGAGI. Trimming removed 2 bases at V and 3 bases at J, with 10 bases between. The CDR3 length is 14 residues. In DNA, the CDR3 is TGTGCCAGCAGTTACCTACAGGGAGAAGAGACCCAGTACTTC. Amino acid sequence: CASSYLQGEETQYF.

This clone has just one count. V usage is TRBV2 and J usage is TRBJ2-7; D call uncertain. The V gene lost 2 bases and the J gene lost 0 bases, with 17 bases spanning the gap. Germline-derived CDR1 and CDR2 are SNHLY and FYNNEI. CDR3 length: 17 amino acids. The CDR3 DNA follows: TGTGCCAGCAGTGAATCCTCCTTTCTGGCGGCCTCCTACGAGCAGTACTTC. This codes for CASSESSFLAASYEQYF.

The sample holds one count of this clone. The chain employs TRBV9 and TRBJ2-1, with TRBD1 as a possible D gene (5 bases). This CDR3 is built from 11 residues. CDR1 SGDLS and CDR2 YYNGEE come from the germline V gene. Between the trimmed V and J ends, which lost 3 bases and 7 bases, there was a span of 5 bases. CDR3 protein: CASSGQNEQFF. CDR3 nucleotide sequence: TGTGCCAGCAGCGGACAGAATGAGCAGTTCTTC.

The CDR3 bases are TGCGCCAGCAGCTTGGGGTTCCCGGGACAGGTCCTCGAGCAGTACTTC. This sequence encodes CASSLGFPGQVLEQYF. V is TRBV5-1 and J is TRBJ2-7, with 8 bases aligning to TRBD1. The CDR3 sequence is 16 residues long. Germline CDR1 SGHRS, CDR2 YFSETQ. V lost 0 bases, J lost 6 bases, and 11 bases stayed unmatched.

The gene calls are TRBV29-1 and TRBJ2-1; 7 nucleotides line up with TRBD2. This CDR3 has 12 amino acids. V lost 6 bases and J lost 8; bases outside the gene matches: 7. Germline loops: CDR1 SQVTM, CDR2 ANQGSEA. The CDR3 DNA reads TGCAGCGTCCGGACTAGTTATGATGAGCAGTTCTTC. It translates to CSVRTSYDEQFF.

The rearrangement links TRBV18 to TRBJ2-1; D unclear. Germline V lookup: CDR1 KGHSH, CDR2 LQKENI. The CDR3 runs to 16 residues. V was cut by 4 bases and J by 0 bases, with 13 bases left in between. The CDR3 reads CASSLVASSSYNEQFF. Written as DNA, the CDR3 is TGTGCCAGCTCACTTGTTGCGTCGAGCTCCTACAATGAGCAGTTCTTC.

CDR3 DNA: TGTGCCAGCAGGGCCCCAGTCTTTCCTTATGGCTACACCTTC. As protein: CASRAPVFPYGYTF. V gene TRBV5-6 combines with J gene TRBJ1-2; no reliable D call. This CDR3 is built from 14 residues. Trimming removed 5 bases at V and 5 bases at J, with 16 bases between. In germline, CDR1 is SGHDT, CDR2 YYEEEE.

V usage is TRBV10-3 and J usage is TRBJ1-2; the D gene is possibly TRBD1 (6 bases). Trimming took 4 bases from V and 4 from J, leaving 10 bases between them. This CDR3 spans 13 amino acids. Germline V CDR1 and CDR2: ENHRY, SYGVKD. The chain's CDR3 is CAISAGEGYGYTF. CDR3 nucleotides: TGTGCCATCAGTGCAGGGGAGGGCTATGGCTACACCTTC.